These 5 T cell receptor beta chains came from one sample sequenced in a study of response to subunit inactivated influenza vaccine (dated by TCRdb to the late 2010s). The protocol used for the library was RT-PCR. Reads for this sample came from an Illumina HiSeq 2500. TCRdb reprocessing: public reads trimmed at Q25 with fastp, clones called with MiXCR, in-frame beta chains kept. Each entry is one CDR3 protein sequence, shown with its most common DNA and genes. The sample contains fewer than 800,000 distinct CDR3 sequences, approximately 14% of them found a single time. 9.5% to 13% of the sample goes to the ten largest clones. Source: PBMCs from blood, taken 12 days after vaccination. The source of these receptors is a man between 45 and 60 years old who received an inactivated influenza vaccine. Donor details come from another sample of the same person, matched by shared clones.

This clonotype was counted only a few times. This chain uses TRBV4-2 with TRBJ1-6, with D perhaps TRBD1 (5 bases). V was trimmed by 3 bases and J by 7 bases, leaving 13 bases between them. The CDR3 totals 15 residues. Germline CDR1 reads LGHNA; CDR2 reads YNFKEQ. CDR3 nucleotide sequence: TGTGCCAGCAGCCAGACACAGGCGGTAAATTCACCCCTCCACTTT. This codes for CASSQTQAVNSPLHF.

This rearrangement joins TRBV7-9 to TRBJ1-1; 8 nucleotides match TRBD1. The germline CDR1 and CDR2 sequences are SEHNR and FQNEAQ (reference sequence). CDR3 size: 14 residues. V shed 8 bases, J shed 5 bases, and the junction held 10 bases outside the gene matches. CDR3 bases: TGTGCCAGCGAGGGACAGGTAGGATATACTGAAGCTTTCTTT. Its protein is CASEGQVGYTEAFF.

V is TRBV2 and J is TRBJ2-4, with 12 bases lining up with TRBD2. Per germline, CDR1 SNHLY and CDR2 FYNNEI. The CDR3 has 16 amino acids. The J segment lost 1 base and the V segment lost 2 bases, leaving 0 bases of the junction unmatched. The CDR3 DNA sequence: TGTGCCAGCAGTGAACTAGCGGGAGGGGCCAAAAACATTCAGTACTTC. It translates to CASSELAGGAKNIQYF.

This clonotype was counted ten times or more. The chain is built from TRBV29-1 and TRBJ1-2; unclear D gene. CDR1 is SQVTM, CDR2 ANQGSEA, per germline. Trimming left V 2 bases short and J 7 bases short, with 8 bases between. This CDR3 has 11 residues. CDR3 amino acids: CSVELDPGYTF. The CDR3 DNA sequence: TGCAGCGTTGAATTGGACCCTGGCTACACCTTC.

As DNA, the CDR3 is TGTGCCAGCAGTTACCAAGGTAGCGGAAACCCGAGGGGCACAGATACGCAGTATTTT. Its protein product is CASSYQGSGNPRGTDTQYF. This chain connects TRBV6-5 to TRBJ2-3; possible D gene TRBD2, 6 bases. The V end lost 2 bases, the J end lost 1 base, and 22 bases lay between the germline ends. From germline, CDR1 is MNHEY and CDR2 SVGAGI. CDR3 size: 19 residues.